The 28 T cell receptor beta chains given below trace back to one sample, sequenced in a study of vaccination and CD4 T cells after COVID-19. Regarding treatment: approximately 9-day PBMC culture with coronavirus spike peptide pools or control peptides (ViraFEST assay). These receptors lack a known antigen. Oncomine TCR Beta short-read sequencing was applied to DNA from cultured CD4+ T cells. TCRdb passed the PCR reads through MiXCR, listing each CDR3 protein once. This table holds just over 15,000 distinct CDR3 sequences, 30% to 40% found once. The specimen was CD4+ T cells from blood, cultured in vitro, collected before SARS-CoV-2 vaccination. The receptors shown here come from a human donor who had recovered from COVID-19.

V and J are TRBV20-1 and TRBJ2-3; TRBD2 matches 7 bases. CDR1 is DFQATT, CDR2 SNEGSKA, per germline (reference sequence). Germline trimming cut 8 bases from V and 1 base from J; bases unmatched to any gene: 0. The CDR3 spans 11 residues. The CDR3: CSRGGTDTQYF. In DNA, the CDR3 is TGCAGTCGGGGGGGCACAGATACGCAGTATTTT.

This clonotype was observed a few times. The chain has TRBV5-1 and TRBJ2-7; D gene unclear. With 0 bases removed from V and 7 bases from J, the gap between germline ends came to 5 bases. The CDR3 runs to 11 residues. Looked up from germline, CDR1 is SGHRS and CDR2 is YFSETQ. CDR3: CASSLEAEQYF. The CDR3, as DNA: TGCGCCAGCAGCTTGGAGGCAGAGCAGTACTTC. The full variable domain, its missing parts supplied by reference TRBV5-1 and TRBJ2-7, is KAGVTQTPRYLIKTRGQQVTLSCSPISGHRSVSWYQQTPGQGLQFLFEYFSETQRNKGNFPGRFSGRQFSNSRSEMNVSTLELGDSALYLCASSLEAEQYFGPGTRLTVT.

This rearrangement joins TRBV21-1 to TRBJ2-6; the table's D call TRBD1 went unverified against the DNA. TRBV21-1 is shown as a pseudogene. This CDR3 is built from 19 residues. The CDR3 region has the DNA TGTGCCAGCAGCAAAATACGTCCCGGGACAGGTTCCGGGGCCAACGTCCTGACTTTC. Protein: CASSKIRPGTGSGANVLTF.

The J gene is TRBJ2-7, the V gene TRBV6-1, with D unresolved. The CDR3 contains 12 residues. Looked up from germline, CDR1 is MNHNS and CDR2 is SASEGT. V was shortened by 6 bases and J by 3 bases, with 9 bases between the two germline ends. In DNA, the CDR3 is TGTGCCAGCAGCTCGGACGGCTACGAGCAGTACTTC. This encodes CASSSDGYEQYF.

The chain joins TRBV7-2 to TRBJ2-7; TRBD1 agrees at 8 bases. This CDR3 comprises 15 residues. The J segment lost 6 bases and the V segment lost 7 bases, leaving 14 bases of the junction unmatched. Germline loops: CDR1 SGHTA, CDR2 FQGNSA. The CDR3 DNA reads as TGTGCCAGCACCACTGCAGGGGGCGCGAGGGGCGAGCAGTACTTC. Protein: CASTTAGGARGEQYF.

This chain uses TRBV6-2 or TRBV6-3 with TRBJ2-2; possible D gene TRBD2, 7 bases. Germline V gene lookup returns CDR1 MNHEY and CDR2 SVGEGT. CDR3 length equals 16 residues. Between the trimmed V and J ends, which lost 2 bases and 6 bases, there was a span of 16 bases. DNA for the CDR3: TGTGCCAGCAGTTACAGGAAGGGGGGGCGCCCCGGGGAGCTGTTTTTT. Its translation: CASSYRKGGRPGELFF.

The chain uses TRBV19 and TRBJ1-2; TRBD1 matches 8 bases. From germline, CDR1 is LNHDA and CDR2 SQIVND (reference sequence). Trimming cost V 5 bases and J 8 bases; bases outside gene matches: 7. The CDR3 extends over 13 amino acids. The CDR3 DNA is TGTGCCAGTAGTCCAGGACAGGGCCGAGGCTACACCTTC. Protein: CASSPGQGRGYTF.

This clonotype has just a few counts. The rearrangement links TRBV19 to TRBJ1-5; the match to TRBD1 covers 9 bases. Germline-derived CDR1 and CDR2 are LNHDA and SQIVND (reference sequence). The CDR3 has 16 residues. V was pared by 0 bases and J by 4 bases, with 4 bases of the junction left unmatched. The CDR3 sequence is CASSIDRGTGNQPQHF. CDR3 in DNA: TGTGCCAGTAGTATAGATCGTGGGACAGGGAATCAGCCCCAGCATTTT.

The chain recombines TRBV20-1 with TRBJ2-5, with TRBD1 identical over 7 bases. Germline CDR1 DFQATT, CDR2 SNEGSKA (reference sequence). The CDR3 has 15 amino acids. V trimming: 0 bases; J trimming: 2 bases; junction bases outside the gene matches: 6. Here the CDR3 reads CSARDVRQGQETQYF. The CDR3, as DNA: TGCAGTGCTAGAGATGTCCGACAGGGTCAAGAGACCCAGTACTTC.

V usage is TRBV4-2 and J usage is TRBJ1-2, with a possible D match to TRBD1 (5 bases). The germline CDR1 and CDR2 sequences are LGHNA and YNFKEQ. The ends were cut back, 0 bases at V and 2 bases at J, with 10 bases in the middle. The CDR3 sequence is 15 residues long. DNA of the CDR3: TGTGCCAGCAGCCAAGAGGGGGAGCCGAACTATGGCTACACCTTC. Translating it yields CASSQEGEPNYGYTF.

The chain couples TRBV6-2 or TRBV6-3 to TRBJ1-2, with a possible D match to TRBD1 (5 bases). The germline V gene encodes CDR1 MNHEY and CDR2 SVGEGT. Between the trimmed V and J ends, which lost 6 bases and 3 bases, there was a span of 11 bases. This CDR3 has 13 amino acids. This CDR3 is CASRQDPYYGYTF. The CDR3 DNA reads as TGTGCCAGCAGACAGGACCCTTACTATGGCTACACCTTC.

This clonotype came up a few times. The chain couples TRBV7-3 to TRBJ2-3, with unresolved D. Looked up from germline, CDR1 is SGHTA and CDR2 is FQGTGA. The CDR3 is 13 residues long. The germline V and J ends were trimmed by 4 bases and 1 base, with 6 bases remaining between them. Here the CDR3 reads CASSYDGTDTQYF. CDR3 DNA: TGTGCCAGCAGCTACGACGGCACAGATACGCAGTATTTT.

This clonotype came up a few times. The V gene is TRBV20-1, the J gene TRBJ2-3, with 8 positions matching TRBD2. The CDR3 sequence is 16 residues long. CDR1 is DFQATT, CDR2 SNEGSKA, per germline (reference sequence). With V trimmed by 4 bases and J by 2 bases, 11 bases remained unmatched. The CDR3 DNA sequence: TGCAGTGCTAAGTGGTCTGGCGGGGGGCCCACAGATACGCAGTATTTT. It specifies CSAKWSGGGPTDTQYF.

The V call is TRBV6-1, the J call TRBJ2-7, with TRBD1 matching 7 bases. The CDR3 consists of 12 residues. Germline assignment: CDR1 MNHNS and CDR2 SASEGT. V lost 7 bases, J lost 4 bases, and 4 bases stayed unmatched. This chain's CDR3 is CASKGQMYEQYF. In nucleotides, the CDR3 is TGTGCCAGCAAGGGACAGATGTACGAGCAGTACTTC.

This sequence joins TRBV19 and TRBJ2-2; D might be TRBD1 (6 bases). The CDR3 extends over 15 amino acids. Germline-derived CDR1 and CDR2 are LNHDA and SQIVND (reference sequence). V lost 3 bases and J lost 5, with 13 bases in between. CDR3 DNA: TGTGCCAGTAGTATTAACAGGGAGTGGACCGGGGAGCTGTTTTTT. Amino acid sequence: CASSINREWTGELFF.

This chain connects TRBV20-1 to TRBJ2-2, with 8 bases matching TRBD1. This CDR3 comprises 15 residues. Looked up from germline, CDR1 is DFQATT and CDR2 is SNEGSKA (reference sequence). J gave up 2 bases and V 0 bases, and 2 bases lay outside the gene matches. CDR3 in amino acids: CSARDPGGNTGELFF. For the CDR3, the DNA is TGCAGTGCTAGAGATCCAGGGGGCAACACCGGGGAGCTGTTTTTT.

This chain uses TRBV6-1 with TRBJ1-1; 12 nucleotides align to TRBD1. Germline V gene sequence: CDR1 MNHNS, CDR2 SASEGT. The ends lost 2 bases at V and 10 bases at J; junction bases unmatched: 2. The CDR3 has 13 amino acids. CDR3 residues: CASSERDRGRAFF. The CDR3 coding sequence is TGTGCCAGCAGTGAAAGGGACAGGGGGCGAGCTTTCTTT.

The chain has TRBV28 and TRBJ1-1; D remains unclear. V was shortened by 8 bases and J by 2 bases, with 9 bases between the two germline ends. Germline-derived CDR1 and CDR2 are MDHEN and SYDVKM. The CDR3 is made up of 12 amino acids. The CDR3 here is CASDKVNTEAFF. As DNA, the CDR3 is TGTGCCAGCGATAAGGTCAACACTGAAGCTTTCTTT.

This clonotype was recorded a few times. DNA for the CDR3: TGTGCCAGCAGCTTAGATCCAGCGGGAGTTTATGTTGCGCGGGAGACCCAGTACTTC. Translating gives CASSLDPAGVYVARETQYF. The rearrangement links TRBV7-2 to TRBJ2-5; 8 bases line up with TRBD2. Germline trimming cut 1 base from V and 5 bases from J; bases unmatched to any gene: 18. The CDR3 extends over 19 amino acids. Germline loops: CDR1 SGHTA, CDR2 FQGNSA.

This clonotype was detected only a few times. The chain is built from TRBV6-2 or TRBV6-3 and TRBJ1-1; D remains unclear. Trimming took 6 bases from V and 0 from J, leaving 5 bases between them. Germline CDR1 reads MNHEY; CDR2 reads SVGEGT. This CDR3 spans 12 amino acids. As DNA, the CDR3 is TGTGCCAGCAGCGGAGTGAACACTGAAGCTTTCTTT. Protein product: CASSGVNTEAFF.

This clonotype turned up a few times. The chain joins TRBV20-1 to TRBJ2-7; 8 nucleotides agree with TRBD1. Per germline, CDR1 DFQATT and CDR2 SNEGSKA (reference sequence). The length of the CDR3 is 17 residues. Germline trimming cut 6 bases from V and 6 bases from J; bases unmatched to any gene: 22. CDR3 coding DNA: TGCAGTGCGGTAGCCATTATACTAGGACAGGGTATTGGCGAGCAGTACTTC. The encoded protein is CSAVAIILGQGIGEQYF.

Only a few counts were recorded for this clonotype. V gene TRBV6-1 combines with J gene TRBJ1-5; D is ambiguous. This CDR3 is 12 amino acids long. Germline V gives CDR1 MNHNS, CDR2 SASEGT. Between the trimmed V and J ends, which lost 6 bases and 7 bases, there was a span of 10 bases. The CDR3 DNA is TGTGCCAGCAGACTCGGGGAACAGCCCCAGCATTTT. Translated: CASRLGEQPQHF.

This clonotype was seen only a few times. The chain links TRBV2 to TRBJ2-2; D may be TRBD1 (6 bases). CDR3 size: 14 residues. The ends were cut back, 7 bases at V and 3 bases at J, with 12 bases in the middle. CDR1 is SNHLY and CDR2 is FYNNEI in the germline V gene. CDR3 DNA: TGTGCCAGCAATAACAGGGCGGACACCGGGGAGCTGTTTTTT. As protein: CASNNRADTGELFF. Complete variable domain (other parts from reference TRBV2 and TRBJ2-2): EPEVTQTPSHQVTQMGQEVILRCVPISNHLYFYWYRQILGQKVEFLVSFYNNEISEKSEIFDDQFSVERPDGSNFTLKIRSTKLEDSAMYFCASNNRADTGELFFGEGSRLTVL.

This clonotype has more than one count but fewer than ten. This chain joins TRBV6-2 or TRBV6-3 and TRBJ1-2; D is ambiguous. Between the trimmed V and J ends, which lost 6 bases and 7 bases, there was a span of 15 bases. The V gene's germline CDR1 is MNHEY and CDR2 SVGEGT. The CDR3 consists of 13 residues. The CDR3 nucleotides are TGTGCCAGCAGCTCGACCGGGTCGGGTGGCTACACCTTC. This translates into CASSSTGSGGYTF.

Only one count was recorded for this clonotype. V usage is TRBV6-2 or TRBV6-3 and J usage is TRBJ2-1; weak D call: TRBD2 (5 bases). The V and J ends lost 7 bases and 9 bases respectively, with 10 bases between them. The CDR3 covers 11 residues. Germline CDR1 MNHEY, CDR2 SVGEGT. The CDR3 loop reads CASTAGREQFF. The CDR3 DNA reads TGTGCCAGCACCGCGGGTCGTGAGCAGTTCTTC.

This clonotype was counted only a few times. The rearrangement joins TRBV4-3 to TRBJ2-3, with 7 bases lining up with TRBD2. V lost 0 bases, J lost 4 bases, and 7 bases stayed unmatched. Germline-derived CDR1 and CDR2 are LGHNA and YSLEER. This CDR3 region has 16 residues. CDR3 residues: CASSQDPGGSADTQYF. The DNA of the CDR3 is TGCGCCAGCAGCCAAGATCCGGGCGGGAGCGCAGATACGCAGTATTTT.

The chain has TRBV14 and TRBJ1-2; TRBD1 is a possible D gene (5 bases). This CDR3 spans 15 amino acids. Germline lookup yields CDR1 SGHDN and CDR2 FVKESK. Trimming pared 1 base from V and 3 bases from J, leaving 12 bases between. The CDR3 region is CASSQVGTVDYGYTF. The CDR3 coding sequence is TGTGCCAGCAGCCAAGTAGGGACCGTTGACTATGGCTACACCTTC. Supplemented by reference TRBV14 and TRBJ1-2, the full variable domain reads EAGVTQFPSHSVIEKGQTVTLRCDPISGHDNLYWYRRVMGKEIKFLLHFVKESKQDESGMPNNRFLAERTGGTYSTLKVQPAELEDSGVYFCASSQVGTVDYGYTFGSGTRLTVV.

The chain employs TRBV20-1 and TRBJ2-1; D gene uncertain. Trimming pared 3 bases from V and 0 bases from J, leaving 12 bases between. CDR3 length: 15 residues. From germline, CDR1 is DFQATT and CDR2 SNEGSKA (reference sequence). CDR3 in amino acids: CSASPTYSSYNEQFF. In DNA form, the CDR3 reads TGCAGTGCTAGTCCGACCTACAGCTCCTACAATGAGCAGTTCTTC.